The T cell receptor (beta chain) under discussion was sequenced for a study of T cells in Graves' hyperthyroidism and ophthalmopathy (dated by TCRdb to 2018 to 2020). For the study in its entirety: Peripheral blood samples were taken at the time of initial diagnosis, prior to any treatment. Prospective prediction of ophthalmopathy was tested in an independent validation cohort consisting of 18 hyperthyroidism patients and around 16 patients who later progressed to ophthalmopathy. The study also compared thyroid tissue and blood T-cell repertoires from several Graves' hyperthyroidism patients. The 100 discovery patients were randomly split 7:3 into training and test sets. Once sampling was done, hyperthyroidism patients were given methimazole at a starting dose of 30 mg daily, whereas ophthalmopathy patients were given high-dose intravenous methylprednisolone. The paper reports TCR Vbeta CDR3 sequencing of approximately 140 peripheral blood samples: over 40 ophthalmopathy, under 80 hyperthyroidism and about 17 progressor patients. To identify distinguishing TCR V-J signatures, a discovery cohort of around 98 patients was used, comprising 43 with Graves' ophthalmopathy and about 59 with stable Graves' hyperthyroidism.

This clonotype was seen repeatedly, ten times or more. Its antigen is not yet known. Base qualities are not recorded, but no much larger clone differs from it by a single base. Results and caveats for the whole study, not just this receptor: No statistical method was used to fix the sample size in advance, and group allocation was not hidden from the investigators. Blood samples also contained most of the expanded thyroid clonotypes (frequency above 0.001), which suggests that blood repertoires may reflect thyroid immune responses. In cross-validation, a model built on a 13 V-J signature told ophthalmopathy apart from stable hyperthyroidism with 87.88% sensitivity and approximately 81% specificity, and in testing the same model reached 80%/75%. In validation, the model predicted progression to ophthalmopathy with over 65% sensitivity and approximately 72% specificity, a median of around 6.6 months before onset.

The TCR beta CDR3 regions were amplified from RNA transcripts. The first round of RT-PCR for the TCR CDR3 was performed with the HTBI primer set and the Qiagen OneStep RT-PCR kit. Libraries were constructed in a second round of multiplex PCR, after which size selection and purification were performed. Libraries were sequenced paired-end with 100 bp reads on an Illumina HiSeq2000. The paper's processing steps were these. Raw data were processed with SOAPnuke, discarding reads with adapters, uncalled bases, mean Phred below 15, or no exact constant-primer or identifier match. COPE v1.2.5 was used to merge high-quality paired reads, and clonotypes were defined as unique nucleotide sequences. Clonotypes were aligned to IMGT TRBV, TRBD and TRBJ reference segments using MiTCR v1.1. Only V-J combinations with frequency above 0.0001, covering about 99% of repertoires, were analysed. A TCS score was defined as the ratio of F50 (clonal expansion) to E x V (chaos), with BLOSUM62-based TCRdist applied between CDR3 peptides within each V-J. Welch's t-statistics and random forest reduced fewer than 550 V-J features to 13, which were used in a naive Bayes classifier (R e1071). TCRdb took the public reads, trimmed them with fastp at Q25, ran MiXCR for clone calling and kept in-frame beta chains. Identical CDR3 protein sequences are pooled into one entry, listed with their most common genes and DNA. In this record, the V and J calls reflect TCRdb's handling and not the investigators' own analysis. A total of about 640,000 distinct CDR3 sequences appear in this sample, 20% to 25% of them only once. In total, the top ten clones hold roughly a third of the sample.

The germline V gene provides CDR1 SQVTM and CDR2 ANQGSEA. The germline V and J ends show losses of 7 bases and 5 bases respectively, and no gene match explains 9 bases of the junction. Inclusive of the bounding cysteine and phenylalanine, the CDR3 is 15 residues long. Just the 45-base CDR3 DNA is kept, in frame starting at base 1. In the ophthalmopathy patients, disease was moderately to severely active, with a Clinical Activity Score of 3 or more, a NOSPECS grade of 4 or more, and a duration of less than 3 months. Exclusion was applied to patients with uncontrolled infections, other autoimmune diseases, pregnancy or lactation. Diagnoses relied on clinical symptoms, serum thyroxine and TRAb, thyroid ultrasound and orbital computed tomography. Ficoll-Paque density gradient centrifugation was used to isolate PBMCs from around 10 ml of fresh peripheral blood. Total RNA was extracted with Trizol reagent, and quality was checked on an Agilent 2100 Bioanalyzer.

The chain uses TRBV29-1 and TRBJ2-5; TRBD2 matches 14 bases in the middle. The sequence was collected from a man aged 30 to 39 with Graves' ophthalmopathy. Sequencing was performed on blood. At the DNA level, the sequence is TGCAGCGCTACCGGGACTAGCGGGAGACGGGAGACCCAGTACTTC. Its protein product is CSATGTSGRRETQYF.